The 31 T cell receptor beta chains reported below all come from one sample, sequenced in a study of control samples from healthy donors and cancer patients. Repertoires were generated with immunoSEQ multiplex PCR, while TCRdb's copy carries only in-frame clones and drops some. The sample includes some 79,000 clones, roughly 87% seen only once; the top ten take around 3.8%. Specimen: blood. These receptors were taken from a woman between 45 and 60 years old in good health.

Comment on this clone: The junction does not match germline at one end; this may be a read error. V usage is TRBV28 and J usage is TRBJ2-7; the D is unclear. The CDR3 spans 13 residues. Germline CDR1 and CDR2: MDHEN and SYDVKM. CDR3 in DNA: TGTGCCAGCAGGCCCGATAGCAGGCCTATAAGGGTCTTC. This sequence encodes CASRPDSRPIRVF. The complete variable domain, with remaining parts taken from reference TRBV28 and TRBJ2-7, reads DVKVTQSSRYLVKRTGEKVFLECVQDMDHENMFWYRQDPGLGLRLIYFSYDVKMKEKGDIPEGYSVSREKKERFSLILESASTNQTSMYLCASRPDSRPIRVFGPGTRLTVT.

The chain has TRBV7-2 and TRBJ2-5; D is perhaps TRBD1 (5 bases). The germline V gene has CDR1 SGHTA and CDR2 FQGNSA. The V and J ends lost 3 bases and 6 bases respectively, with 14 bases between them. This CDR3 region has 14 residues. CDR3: CASSFRAEVQTQYF. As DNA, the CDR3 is TGTGCCAGCAGCTTCAGGGCAGAAGTTCAGACCCAGTACTTC.

The CDR3 reads CASSDRGNYGYTF. In DNA, the CDR3 is TGTGCCAGCAGCGACAGGGGTAACTATGGCTACACCTTC. V is TRBV9 and J is TRBJ1-2; 7 nucleotides line up with TRBD1. The trim removed 3 bases at V and 1 base at J, leaving 0 bases unmatched. Germline-derived CDR1 and CDR2 are SGDLS and YYNGEE. This CDR3 is 13 amino acids long.

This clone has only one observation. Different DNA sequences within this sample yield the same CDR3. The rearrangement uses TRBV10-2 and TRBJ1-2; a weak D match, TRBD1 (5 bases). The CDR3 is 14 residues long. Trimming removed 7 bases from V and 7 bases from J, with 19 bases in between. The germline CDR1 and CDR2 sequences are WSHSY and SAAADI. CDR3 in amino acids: CASTPTGRSGGYTF. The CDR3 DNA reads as TGCGCCAGCACCCCCACAGGAAGGAGCGGTGGCTACACCTTC.

The CDR3, as DNA: TGCAGTGCTAGTACGCCGCTTAGAACAGGGACCGGGGAGCTGTTTTTT. Its protein is CSASTPLRTGTGELFF. The V gene is TRBV20-1, the J gene TRBJ2-2, with D possibly being TRBD1 (6 bases). The germline V gene has CDR1 DFQATT and CDR2 SNEGSKA (reference sequence). The CDR3 has 16 residues. Trimming pared 3 bases from V and 5 bases from J, leaving 19 bases between.

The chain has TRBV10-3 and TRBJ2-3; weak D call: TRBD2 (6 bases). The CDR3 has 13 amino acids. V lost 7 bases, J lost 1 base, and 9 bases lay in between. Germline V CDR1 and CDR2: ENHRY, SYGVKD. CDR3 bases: TGTGCCATCAAACGGGAGCGCACAGATACGCAGTATTTT. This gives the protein CAIKRERTDTQYF.

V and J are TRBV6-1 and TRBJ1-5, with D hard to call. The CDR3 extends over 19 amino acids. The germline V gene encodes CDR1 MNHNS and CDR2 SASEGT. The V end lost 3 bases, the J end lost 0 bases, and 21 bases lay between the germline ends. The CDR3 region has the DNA TGTGCCAGCAGTGATCGGAACAGTCTTAGGGCCTATAGCAATCAGCCCCAGCATTTT. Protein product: CASSDRNSLRAYSNQPQHF.

The CDR3 spells CASSVGGAGQETQYF. DNA for the CDR3: TGTGCCAGCAGCGTAGGAGGGGCGGGCCAAGAGACCCAGTACTTC. The V and J genes are TRBV9 and TRBJ2-5, with D perhaps given as TRBD1 or TRBD2 (5 bases each). The CDR3 has 15 residues. Looked up from germline, CDR1 is SGDLS and CDR2 is YYNGEE. Trimming took off 0 bases at V and 1 base at J, with 10 bases between the two ends.

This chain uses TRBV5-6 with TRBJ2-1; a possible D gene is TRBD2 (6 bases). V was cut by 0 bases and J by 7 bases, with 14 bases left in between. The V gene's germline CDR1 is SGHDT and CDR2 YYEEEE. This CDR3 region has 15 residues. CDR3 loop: CASSLGRDYINEQFF. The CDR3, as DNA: TGTGCCAGCAGCTTGGGGCGGGATTACATAAATGAGCAGTTCTTC.

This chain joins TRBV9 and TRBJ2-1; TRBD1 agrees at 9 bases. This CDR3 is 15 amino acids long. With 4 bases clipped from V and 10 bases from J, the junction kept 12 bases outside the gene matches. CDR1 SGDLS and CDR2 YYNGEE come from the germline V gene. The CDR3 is CASSSTRGQGGEQFF. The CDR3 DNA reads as TGTGCCAGCAGCTCTACGAGGGGACAGGGAGGGGAGCAGTTCTTC.

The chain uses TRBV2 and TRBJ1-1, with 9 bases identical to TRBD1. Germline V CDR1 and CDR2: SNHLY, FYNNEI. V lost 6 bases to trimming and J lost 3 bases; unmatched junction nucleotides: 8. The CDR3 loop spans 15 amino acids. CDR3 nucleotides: TGTGCCAGCAGGGTGGGACAGGGAGGGGACACTGAAGCTTTCTTT. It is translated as CASRVGQGGDTEAFF.

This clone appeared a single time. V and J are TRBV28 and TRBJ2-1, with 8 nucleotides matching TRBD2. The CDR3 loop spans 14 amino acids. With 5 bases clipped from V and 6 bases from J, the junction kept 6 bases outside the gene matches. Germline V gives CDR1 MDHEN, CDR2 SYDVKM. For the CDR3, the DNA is TGTGCCAGCAGTCTAGCGGGCAACCTCAATGAGCAGTTCTTC. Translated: CASSLAGNLNEQFF. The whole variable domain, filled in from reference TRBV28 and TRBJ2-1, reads DVKVTQSSRYLVKRTGEKVFLECVQDMDHENMFWYRQDPGLGLRLIYFSYDVKMKEKGDIPEGYSVSREKKERFSLILESASTNQTSMYLCASSLAGNLNEQFFGPGTRLTVL.

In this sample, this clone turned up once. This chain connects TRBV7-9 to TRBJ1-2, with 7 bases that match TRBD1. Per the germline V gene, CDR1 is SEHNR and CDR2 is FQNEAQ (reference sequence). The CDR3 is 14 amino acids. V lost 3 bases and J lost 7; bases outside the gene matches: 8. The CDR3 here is CASSLVTGDSGYTF. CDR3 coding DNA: TGTGCCAGCAGCTTGGTCACAGGGGATAGTGGCTACACCTTC. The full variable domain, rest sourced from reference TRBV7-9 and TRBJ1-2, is DTGVSQNPRHKITKRGQNVTFRCDPISEHNRLYWYRQTLGQGPEFLTYFQNEAQLEKSRLLSDRFSAERPKGSFSTLEIQRTEQGDSAMYLCASSLVTGDSGYTFGSGTRLTVV.

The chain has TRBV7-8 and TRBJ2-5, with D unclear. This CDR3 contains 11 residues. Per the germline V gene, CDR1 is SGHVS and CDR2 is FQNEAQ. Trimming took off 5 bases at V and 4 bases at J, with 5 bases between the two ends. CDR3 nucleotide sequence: TGTGCCAGCAGCCCCCTAGAGACCCAGTACTTC. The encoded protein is CASSPLETQYF.

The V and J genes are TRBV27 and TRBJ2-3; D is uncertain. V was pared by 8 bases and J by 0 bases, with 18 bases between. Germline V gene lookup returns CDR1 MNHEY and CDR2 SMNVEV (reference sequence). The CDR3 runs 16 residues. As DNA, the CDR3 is TGTGCCAGCTCCAACTTGGGGTCGCCTAGCACAGATACGCAGTATTTT. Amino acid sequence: CASSNLGSPSTDTQYF.

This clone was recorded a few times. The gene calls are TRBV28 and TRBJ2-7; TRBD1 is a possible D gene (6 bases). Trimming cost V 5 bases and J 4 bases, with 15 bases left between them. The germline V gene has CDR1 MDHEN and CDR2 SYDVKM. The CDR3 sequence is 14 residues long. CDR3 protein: CASSADSLLYEQYF. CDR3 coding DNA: TGTGCCAGCAGTGCGGACAGCTTATTATACGAGCAGTACTTC.

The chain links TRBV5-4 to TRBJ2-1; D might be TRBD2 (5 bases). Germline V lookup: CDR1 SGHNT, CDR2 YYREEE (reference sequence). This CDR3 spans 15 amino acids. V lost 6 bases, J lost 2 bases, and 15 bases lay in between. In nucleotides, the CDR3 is TGTGCCAGCACCTTTAATAAGGGAGCCTACAATGAGCAGTTCTTC. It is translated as CASTFNKGAYNEQFF.

CDR3: CATSRDWRETQYF. CDR3 DNA sequence: TGTGCCACCAGCAGAGATTGGCGGGAGACCCAGTACTTC. The chain uses TRBV15 and TRBJ2-5; D uncertain. The CDR3 is 13 residues long. V gave up 0 bases and J gave up 5 bases, with 7 bases separating them. Germline-derived CDR1 and CDR2 are LNHNV and YYDKDF (reference sequence).

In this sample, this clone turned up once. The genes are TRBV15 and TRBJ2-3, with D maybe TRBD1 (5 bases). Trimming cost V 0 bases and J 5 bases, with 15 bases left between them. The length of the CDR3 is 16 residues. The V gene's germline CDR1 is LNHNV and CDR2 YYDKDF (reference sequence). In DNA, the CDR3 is TGTGCCACCAGCAGAGACTGGGGTGCAGGGAAAGATACGCAGTATTTT. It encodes CATSRDWGAGKDTQYF.

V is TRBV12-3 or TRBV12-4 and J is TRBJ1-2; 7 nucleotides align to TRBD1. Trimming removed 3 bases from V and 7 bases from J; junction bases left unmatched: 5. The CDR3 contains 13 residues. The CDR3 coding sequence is TGTGCCAGCAGTTTTTTGACAGGGTCTGGCTACACCTTC. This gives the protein CASSFLTGSGYTF.

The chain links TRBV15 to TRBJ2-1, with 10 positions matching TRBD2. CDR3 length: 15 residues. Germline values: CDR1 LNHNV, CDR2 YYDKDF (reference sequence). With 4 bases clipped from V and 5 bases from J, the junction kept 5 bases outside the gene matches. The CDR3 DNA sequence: TGTGCCACCAGCAAGGATAGCGGGAGGAACAATGAGCAGTTCTTC. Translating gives CATSKDSGRNNEQFF.

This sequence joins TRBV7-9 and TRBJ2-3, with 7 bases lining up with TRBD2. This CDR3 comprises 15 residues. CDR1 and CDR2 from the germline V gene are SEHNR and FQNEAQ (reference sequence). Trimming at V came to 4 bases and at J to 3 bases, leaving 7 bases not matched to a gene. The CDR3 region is CASSSRGGRTDTQYF. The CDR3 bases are TGTGCCAGCAGCTCCCGCGGCGGGAGAACAGATACGCAGTATTTT.

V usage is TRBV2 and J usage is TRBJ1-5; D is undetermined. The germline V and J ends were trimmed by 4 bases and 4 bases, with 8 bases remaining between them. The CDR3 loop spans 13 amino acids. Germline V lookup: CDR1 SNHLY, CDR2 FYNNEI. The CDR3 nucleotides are TGTGCCAGCAGTGCCTGGGAAAATCAGCCCCAGCATTTT. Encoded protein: CASSAWENQPQHF.

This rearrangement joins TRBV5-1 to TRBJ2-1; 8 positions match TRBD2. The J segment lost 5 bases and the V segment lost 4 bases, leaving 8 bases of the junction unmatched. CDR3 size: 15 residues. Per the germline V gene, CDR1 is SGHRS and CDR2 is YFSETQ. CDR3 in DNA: TGCGCCAGCAGCCCGGCGGGGACTAGAAACAATGAGCAGTTCTTC. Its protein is CASSPAGTRNNEQFF.

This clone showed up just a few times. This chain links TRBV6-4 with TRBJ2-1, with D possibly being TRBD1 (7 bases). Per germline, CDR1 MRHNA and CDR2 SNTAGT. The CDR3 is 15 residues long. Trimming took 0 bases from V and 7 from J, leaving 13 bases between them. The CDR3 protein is CASSDSTQGGNEQFF. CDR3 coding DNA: TGTGCCAGCAGTGACTCAACTCAGGGGGGAAATGAGCAGTTCTTC.

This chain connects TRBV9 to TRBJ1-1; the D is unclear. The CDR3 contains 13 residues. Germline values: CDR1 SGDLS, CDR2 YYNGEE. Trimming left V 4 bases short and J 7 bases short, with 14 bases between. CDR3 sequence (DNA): TGTGCCAGCAGCCTAAAGGCGGGGAGTGAAGCTTTCTTT. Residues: CASSLKAGSEAFF.

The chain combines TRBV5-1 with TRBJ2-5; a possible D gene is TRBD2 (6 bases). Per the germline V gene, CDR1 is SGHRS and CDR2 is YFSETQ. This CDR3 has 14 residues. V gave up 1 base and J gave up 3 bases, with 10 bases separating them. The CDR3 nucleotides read TGCGCCAGCAGCTTGTCTTCGGGGGAAGAGACCCAGTACTTC. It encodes CASSLSSGEETQYF.

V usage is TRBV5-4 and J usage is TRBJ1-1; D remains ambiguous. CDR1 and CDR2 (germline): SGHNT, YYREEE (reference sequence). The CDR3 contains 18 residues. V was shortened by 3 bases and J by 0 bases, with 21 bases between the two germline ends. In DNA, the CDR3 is TGTGCCAGCAGCTCGGACGTGCCCCAAAGGACCATGAACACTGAAGCTTTCTTT. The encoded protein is CASSSDVPQRTMNTEAFF.

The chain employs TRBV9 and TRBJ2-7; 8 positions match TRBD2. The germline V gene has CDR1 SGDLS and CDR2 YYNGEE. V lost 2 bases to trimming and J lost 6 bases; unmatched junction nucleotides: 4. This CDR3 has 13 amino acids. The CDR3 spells CASSVAGGSEQYF. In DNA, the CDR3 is TGTGCCAGCAGCGTTGCGGGAGGTAGCGAGCAGTACTTC.

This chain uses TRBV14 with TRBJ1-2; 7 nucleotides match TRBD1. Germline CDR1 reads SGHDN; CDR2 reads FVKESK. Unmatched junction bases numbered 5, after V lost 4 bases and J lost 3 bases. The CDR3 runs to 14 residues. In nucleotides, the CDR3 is TGTGCCAGCAGCCTGGGACAGTGGGACTATGGCTACACCTTC. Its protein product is CASSLGQWDYGYTF.

In nucleotides, the CDR3 is TGTGCCAGCAGCACCCCCGTCCCCTACGAGCAGTACTTC. As protein: CASSTPVPYEQYF. V gene TRBV7-2 combines with J gene TRBJ2-7, with D unclear. The CDR3 spans 13 residues. Per the germline V gene, CDR1 is SGHTA and CDR2 is FQGNSA. The ends were cut back, 5 bases at V and 2 bases at J, with 10 bases in the middle.